The T cell receptor beta chain described here comes from a study of blood T cell repertoires in COVID-19. The wider study: Specimens from acute and convalescent COVID-19 originated in the United States, Italy and Spain. T cells, B-cell-depleted T cells, or PBMCs provided the cDNA or gDNA that served as material.

V was trimmed by 2 bases and J by 8 bases, leaving 18 bases between them. Germline values: CDR1 MGHRA, CDR2 YSYEKL. This CDR3 spans 16 amino acids. Original handling: Estimation of nucleated cell counts relied on the amplification of reference gene primers. Libraries were prepared by immunoSEQ multiplex PCR; TCRdb keeps only in-frame clonotypes and omits some of them. That table furnishes V, J and clone size, whereas the DNA furnished D and trimming. This table holds roughly 110,000 clones, roughly 84% found once. The chain recombines TRBV4-1 with TRBJ1-4, with TRBD1 as a possible D gene (5 bases). The source material was peripheral blood. The sequence was collected from a human donor in a cohort sampled during active COVID-19. The CDR3 DNA is TGCGCCAGCAGCCAAAACCCCCCGGGGGTAGGCGAAAAACTGTTTTTT. It is translated as CASSQNPPGVGEKLFF.